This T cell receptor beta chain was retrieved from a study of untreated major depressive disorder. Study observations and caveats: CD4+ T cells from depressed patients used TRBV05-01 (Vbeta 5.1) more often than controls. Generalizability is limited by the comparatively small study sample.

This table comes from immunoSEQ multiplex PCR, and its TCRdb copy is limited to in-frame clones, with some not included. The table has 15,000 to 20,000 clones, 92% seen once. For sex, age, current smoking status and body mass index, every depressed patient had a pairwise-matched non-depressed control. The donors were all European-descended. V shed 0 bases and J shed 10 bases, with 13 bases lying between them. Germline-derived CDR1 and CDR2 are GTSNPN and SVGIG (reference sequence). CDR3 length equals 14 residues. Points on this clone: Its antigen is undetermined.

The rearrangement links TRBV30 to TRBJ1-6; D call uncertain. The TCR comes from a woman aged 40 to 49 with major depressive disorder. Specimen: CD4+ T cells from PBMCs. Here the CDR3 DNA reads TGTGCCTGGAGTGTACTGGATCGCGGATCACCCCTCCACTTT. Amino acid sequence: CAWSVLDRGSPLHF.